Reported below is one T cell receptor (beta chain). In its sample, this clonotype was seen many times. Its antigen specificity is not known. Per-base quality was not reported, and no clone a single base away is much larger than it. From the cysteine through the phenylalanine, the CDR3 covers 16 amino acids. The DNA shown is the 48-base CDR3, in frame from base 1. At the junction V is shortened by 4 bases and J by 7 bases, with 23 bases in between. The germline V gene (reference sequence) sets CDR1 to GTSNPN and CDR2 to SVGIG. This was a case-control study nested in a cohort of healthcare workers in London, UK, who had nasopharyngeal swab PCR tests and blood samples taken every week. Healthcare workers were enrolled in the week of the UK lockdown, from 23 to 31 March 2020, and were followed every week for up to roughly 15 weeks. This record belongs to a study of early T cells in non-severe SARS-CoV-2 infection (dated by TCRdb to the early 2020s). For the study in its entirety: Bulk RNA from unsorted whole blood was used for TCR sequencing, so alpha and beta chains could not be paired.

Library prep was done by 5' RACE. The sequencer listed for this sample is NextSeq 500. The TCR library protocol attached unique molecular identifiers to individual cDNA molecules to correct for sequencing error and PCR bias. TCR alpha and beta chains were both sequenced, and the abundances of alpha and beta sequences in each sample were closely correlated with each other. The source study handled its data this way. Decombinator V4 was used to annotate TCR sequences for V gene, J gene and CDR3. Expanded TCRs were defined as changing significantly between any two time points under a Poisson model with p below 0.0001. TCR abundances were normalised to the total number of TCRs sequenced in each sample and reported as counts per million. TRAV1-2 paired with TRAJ12, TRAJ20 or TRAJ33 defined MAIT TCRs, while TRAV10 paired with TRAJ18 defined iNKT TCRs. VDJdb, accessed 1 November 2021, was searched for CMV, EBV and SARS-CoV-2 annotated TCRs, with TCRs annotated for multiple antigens excluded. The public reads were run again by TCRdb, first through fastp at Q25 and then through MiXCR, and only productive beta chains were kept. All rows with the same CDR3 protein become a single entry with the most common DNA and genes. These V and J calls originate from TCRdb's pipeline instead of the authors' own analysis. Here the sample has some 70,000 distinct CDR3 sequences; roughly a tenth occur a single time. 5.9% of the sample is in the top ten clones.

Results the study describes overall, beyond this receptor: VDJdb matching was skewed toward anti-spike CD8 responses, so virus-specific expansions were likely underestimated and private and CD4 specificities were missed.

The clonotype comes from an adult who was a healthcare worker with PCR-confirmed SARS-CoV-2 infection or an uninfected control (not recorded which). What was sequenced was whole blood. Recombination connected TRBV30 to TRBJ2-1; the D gene may be TRBD1 or TRBD2, since each aligns over 5 bases. CDR3 sequence: CAWKDRGSSADNEQFF. In nucleotides, the sequence is TGTGCCTGGAAAGACAGAGGGAGTTCTGCTGATAATGAGCAGTTCTTC.